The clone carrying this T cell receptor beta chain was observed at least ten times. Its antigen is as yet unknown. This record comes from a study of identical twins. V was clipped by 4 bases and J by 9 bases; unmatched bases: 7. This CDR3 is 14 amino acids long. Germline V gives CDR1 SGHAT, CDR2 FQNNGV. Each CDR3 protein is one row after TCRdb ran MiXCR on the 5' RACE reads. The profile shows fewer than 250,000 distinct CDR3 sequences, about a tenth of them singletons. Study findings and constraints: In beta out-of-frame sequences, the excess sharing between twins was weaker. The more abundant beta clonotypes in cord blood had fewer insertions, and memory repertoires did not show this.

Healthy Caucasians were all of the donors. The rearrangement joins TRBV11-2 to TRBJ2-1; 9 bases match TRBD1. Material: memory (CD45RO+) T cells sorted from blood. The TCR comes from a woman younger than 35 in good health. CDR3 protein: CASSSPGTGFEQFF. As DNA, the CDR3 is TGTGCCAGCAGCTCACCCGGGACAGGGTTTGAGCAGTTCTTC.